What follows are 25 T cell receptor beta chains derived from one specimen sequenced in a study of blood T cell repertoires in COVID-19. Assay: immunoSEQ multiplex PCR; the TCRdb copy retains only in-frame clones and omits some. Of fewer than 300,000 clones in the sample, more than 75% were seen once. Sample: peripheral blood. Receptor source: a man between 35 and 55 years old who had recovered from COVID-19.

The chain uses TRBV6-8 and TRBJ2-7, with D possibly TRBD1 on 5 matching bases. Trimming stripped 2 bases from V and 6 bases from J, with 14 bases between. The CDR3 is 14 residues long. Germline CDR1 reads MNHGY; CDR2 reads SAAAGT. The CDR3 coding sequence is TGTGCCAGCAGTTACGGCAGGGCGGATACCGAGCAGTACTTC. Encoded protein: CASSYGRADTEQYF.

CDR3 DNA: TGTGCCAGCAGAAAAGACAGGGGGGGCCAAGAGACCCAGTACTTC. Translation: CASRKDRGGQETQYF. V usage is TRBV2 and J usage is TRBJ2-5, with 9 bases fitting TRBD1. This CDR3 region has 15 residues. V trimming: 6 bases; J trimming: 1 base; junction bases outside the gene matches: 6. Germline CDR1 reads SNHLY; CDR2 reads FYNNEI.

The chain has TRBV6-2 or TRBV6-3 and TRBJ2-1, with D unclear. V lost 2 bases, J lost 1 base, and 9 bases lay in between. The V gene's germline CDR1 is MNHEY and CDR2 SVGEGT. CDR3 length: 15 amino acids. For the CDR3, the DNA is TGTGCCAGCAGTTACCCCGGCGGATCCTACAATGAGCAGTTCTTC. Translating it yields CASSYPGGSYNEQFF.

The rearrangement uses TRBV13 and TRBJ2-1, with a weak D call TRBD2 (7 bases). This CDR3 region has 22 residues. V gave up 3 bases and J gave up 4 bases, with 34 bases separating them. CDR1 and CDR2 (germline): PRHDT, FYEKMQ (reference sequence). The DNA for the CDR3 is TGTGCCAGCAGCTTGTCCCTCTTGGGGGGGGGCCGAGGAGGATCGAGTTACAATGAGCAGTTCTTC. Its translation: CASSLSLLGGGRGGSSYNEQFF.

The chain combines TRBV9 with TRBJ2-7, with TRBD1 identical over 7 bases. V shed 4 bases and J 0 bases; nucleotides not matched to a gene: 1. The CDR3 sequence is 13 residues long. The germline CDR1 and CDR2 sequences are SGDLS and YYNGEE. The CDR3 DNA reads TGTGCCAGCAGCAGGACAGGCTCCTACGAGCAGTACTTC. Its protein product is CASSRTGSYEQYF.

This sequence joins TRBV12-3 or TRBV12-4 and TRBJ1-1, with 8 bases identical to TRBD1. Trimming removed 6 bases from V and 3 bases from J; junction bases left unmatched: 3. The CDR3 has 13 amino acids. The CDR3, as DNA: TGTGCCAGCAGGCGGACAGGGTACACTGAAGCTTTCTTT. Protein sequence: CASRRTGYTEAFF.

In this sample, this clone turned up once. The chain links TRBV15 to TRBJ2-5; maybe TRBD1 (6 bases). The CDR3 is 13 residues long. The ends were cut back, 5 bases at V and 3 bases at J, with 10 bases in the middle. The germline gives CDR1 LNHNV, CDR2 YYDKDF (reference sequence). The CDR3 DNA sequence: TGTGCCACCAGCGTCCGGGACAAAGAGACCCAGTACTTC. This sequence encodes CATSVRDKETQYF.

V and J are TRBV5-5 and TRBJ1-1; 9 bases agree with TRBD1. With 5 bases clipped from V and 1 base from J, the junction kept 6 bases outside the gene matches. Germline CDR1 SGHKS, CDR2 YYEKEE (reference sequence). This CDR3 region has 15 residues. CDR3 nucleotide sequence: TGTGCCAGCAGGCGGACAGGGGCGGGGAACACTGAAGCTTTCTTT. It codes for CASRRTGAGNTEAFF.

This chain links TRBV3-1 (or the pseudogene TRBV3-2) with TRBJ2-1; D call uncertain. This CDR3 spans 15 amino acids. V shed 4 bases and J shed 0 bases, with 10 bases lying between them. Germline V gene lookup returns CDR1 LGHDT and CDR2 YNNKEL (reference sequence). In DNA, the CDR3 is TGTGCCAGCAGCCTAAGGCGGAGCTCCTACAATGAGCAGTTCTTC. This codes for CASSLRRSSYNEQFF.

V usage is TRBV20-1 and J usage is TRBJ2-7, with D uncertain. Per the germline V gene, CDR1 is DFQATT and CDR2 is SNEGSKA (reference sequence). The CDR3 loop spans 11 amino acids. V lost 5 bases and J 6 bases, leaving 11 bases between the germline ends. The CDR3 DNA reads TGCAGTGCTTTTGGAGCCGGCGAGCAGTACTTC. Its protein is CSAFGAGEQYF.

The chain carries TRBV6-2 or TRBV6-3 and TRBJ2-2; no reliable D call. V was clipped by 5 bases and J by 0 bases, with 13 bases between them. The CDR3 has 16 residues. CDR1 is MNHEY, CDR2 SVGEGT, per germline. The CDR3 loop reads CASSLTAFPNTGELFF. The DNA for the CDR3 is TGTGCCAGCAGTCTCACTGCCTTCCCGAACACCGGGGAGCTGTTTTTT.

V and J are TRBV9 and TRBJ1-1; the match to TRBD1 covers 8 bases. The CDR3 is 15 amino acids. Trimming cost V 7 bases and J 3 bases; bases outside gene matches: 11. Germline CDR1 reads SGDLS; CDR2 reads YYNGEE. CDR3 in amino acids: CASDPGGELDTEAFF. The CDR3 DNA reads TGTGCCAGCGACCCAGGGGGCGAGTTGGACACTGAAGCTTTCTTT.

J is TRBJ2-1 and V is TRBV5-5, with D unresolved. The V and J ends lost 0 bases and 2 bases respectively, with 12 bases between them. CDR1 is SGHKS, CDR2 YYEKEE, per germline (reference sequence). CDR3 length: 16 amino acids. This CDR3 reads CASSLVELTAYNEQFF. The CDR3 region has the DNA TGTGCCAGCAGCTTGGTCGAGCTAACAGCCTACAATGAGCAGTTCTTC.

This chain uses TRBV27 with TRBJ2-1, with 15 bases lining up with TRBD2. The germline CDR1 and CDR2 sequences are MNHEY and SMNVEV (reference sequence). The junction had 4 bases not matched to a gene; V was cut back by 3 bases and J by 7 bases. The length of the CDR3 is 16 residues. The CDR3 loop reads CASSFAGLAGGNEQFF. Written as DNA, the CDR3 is TGTGCCAGCAGTTTCGCGGGACTAGCGGGAGGAAATGAGCAGTTCTTC.

CDR3 sequence reads: CASSPDLRLYEQFF. The CDR3 coding sequence is TGTGCCAGTAGTCCGGACTTAAGGCTCTATGAGCAGTTCTTC. This chain links TRBV19 with TRBJ2-1, with D perhaps matching TRBD2 (5 bases). CDR1 is LNHDA and CDR2 is SQIVND in the germline V gene (reference sequence). The ends were cut back, 5 bases at V and 8 bases at J, with 16 bases in the middle. The CDR3 covers 14 residues.

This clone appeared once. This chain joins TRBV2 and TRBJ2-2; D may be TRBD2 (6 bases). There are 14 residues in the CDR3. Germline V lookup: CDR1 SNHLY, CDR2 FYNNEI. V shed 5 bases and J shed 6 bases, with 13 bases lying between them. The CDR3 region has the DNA TGTGCCAGCAGTCCATATAGCGGCCCCGGGGAGCTGTTTTTT. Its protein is CASSPYSGPGELFF.

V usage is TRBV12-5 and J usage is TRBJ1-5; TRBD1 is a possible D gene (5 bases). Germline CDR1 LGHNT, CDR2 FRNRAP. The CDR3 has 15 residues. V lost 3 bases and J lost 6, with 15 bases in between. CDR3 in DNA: TGTGCTAGTGGTTTCAGGGAACCCTTCTCTCAGCCCCAGCATTTT. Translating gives CASGFREPFSQPQHF.

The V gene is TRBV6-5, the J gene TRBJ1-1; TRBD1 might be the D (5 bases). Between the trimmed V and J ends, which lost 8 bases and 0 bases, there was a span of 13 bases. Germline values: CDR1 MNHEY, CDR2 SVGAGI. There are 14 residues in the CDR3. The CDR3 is CASRRNRLNTEAFF. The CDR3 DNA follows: TGTGCCAGCCGGCGAAACAGGTTGAACACTGAAGCTTTCTTT.

CDR3 sequence (DNA): TGTGCCAGCAGCTGGGGCGCGGGGCCGCCCACTGAAGCTTTCTTT. Residues: CASSWGAGPPTEAFF. The chain carries TRBV5-8 and TRBJ1-1; D may be TRBD1 (5 bases). The CDR3 is made up of 15 amino acids. V was cut by 3 bases and J by 4 bases, with 16 bases left in between. Looked up from germline, CDR1 is SGHTS and CDR2 is YDEGEE.

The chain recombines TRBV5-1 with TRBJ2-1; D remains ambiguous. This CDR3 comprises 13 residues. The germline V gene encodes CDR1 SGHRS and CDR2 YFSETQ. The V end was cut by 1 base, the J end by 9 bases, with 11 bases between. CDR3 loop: CASSLNLGLEQFF. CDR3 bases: TGCGCCAGCAGCTTGAATTTGGGCCTTGAGCAGTTCTTC.

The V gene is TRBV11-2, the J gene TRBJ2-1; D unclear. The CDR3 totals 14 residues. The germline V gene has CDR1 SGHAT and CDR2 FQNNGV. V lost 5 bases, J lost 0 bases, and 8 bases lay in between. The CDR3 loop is CASSQQSSYNEQFF. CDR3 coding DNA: TGTGCCAGCAGCCAACAGAGCTCCTACAATGAGCAGTTCTTC.

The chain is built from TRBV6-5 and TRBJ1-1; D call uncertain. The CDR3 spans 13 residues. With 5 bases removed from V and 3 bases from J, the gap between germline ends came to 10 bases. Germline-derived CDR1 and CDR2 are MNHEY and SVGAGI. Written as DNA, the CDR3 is TGTGCCAGCAGTACCTTTCGAGACACTGAAGCTTTCTTT. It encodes CASSTFRDTEAFF.

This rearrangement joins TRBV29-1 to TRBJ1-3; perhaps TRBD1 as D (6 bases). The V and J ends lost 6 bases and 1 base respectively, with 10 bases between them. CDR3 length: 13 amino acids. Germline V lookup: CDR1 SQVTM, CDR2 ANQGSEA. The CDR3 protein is CSVQGLSGNTIYF. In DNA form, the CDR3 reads TGCAGCGTGCAGGGGTTATCTGGAAACACCATATATTTT.

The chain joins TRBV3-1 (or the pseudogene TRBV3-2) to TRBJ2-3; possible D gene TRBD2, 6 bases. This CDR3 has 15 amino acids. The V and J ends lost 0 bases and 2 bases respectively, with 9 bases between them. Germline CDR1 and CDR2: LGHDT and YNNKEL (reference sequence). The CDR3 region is CASSQERGNTDTQYF. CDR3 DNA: TGTGCCAGCAGCCAAGAGCGGGGAAACACAGATACGCAGTATTTT.

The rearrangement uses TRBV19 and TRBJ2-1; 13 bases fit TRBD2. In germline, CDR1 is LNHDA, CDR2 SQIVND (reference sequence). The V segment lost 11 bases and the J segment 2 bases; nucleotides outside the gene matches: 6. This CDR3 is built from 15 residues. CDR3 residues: CAVSGTSGAYNEQFF. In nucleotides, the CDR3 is TGTGCCGTATCCGGGACTAGCGGGGCCTACAATGAGCAGTTCTTC. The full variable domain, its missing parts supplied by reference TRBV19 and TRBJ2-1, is DGGITQSPKYLFRKEGQNVTLSCEQNLNHDAMYWYRQDPGQGLRLIYYSQIVNDFQKGDIAEGYSVSREKKESFPLTVTSAQKNPTAFYLCAVSGTSGAYNEQFFGPGTRLTVL.